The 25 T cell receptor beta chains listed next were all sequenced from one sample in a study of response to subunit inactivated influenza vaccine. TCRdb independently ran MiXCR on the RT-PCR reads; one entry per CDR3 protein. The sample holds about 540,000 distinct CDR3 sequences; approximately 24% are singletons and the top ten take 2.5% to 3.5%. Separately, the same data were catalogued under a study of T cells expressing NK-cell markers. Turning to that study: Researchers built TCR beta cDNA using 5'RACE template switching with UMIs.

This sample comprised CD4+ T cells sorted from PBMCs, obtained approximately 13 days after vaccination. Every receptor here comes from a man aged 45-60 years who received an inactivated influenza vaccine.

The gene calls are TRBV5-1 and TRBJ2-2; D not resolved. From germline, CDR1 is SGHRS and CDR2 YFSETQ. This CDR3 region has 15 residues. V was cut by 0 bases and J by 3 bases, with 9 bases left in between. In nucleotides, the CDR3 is TGCGCCAGCAGCTTGGGAGGATCCGACACCGGGGAGCTGTTTTTT. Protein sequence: CASSLGGSDTGELFF.

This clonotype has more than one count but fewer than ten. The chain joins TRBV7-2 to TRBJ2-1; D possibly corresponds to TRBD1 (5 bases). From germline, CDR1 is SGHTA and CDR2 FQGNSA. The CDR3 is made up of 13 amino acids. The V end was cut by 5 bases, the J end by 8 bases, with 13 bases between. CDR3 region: CASSRGGSDEQFF. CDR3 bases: TGTGCCAGCAGCAGGGGTGGTAGTGATGAGCAGTTCTTC.

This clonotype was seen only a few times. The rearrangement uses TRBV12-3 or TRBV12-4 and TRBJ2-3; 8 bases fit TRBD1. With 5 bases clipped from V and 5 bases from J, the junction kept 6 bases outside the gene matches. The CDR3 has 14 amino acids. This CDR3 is CASSAGQGIDTQYF. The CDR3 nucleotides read TGTGCCAGCAGTGCTGGACAGGGAATAGATACGCAGTATTTT.

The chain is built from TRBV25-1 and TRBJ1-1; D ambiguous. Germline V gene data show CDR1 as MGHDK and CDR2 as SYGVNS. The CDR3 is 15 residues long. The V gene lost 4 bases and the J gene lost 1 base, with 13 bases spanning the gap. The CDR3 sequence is CASSATWTGNTEAFF. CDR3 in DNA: TGTGCCAGCAGTGCTACCTGGACCGGGAACACTGAAGCTTTCTTT.

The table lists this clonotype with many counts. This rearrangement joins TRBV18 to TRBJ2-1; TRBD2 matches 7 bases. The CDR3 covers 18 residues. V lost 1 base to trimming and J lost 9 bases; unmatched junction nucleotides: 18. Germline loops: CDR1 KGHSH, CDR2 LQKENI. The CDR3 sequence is CASSPRSSGVGSRGEQFF. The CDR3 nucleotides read TGTGCCAGCTCACCACGTTCTAGCGGAGTGGGGTCTCGAGGTGAGCAGTTCTTC.

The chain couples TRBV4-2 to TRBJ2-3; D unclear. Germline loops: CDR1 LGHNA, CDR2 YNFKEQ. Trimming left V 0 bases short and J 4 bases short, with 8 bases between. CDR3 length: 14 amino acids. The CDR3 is CASSQDDRADTQYF. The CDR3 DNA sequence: TGTGCCAGCAGCCAAGATGATCGGGCAGATACGCAGTATTTT.

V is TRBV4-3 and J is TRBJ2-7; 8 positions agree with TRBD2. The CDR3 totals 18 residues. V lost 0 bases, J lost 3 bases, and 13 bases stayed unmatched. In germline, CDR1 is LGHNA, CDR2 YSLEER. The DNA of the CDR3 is TGCGCCAGCAGCCAAGATCCCCCGACGAGCGGGAGTCGCTACGAGCAGTACTTC. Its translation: CASSQDPPTSGSRYEQYF.

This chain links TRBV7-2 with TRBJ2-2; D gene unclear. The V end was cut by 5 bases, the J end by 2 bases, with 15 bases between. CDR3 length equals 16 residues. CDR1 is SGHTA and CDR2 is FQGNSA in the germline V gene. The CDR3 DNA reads TGTGCCAGCAGCCAATTTGGGCAGACTAACACCGGGGAGCTGTTTTTT. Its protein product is CASSQFGQTNTGELFF. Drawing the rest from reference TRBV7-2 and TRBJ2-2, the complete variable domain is GAGVSQSPSNKVTEKGKDVELRCDPISGHTALYWYRQSLGQGLEFLIYFQGNSAPDKSGLPSDRFSAERTGGSVSTLTIQRTQQEDSAVYLCASSQFGQTNTGELFFGEGSRLTVL.

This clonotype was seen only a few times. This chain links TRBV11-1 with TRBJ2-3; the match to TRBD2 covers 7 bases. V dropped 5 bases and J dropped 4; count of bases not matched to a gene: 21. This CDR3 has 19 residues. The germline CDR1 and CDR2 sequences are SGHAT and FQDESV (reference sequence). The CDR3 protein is CASSPRREGRLGPADTQYF. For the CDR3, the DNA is TGTGCCAGCAGCCCCCGTAGGGAGGGTCGGCTGGGGCCGGCAGATACGCAGTATTTT.

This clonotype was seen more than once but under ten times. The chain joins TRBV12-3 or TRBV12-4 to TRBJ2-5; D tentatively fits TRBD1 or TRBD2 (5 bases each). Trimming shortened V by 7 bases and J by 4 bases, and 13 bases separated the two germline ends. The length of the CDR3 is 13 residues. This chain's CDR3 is CASTGRWGETQYF. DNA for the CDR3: TGTGCCAGCACGGGACGGTGGGGAGAGACCCAGTACTTC.

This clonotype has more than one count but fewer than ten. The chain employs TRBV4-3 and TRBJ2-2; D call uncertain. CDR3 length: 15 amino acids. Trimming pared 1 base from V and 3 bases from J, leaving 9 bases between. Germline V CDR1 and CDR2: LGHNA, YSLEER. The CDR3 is CASSQADIYTGELFF. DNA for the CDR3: TGCGCCAGCAGCCAAGCGGATATCTACACCGGGGAGCTGTTTTTT.

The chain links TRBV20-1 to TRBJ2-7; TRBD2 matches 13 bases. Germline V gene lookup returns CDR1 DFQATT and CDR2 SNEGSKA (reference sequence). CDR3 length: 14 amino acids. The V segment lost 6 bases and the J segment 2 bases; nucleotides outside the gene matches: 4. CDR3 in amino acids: CSALTSGRAYEQYF. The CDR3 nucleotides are TGCAGTGCATTAACTAGCGGGAGGGCCTACGAGCAGTACTTC.

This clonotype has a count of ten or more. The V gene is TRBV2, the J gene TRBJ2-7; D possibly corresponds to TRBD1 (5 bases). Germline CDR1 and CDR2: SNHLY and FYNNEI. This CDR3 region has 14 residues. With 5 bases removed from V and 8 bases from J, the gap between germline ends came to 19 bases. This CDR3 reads CASSTQGGAPQQYF. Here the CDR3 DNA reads TGTGCCAGCAGTACCCAGGGCGGCGCCCCCCAGCAGTACTTC. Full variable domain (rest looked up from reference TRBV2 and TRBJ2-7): EPEVTQTPSHQVTQMGQEVILRCVPISNHLYFYWYRQILGQKVEFLVSFYNNEISEKSEIFDDQFSVERPDGSNFTLKIRSTKLEDSAMYFCASSTQGGAPQQYFGPGTRLTVT.

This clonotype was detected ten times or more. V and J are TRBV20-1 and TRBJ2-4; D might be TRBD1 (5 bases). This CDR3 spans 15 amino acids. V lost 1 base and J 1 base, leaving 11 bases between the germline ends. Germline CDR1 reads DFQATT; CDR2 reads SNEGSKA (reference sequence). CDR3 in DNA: TGCAGTGCTAGAGTGTCAGGGCTCGCCAAAAACATTCAGTACTTC. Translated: CSARVSGLAKNIQYF.

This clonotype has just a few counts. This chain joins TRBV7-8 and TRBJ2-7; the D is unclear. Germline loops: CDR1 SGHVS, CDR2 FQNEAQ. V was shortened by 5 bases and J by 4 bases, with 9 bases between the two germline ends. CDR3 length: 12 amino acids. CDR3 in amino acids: CASSHSMYEQYF. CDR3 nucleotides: TGTGCCAGCAGCCATAGCATGTACGAGCAGTACTTC.

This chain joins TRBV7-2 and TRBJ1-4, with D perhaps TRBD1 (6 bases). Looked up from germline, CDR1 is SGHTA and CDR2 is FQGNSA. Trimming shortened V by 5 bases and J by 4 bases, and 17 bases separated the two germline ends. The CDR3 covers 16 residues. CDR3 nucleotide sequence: TGTGCCAGCAGCCCCGATGGGACACTCCTTAATGAAAAACTGTTTTTT. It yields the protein CASSPDGTLLNEKLFF.

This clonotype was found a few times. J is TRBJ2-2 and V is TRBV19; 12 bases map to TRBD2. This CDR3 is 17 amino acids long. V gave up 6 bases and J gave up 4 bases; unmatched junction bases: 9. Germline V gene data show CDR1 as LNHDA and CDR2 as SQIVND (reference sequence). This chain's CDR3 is CASREIGLAGTTGELFF. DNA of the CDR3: TGTGCCAGTAGGGAGATAGGACTAGCGGGAACCACCGGGGAGCTGTTTTTT.

CDR3 DNA sequence: TGTGCCAGCAGTCCCGTATCGGGCATTCAGTACTTC. This sequence encodes CASSPVSGIQYF. The J gene is TRBJ2-4, the V gene TRBV6-2 or TRBV6-3, with unresolved D. The CDR3 runs to 12 residues. CDR1 and CDR2 (germline): MNHEY, SVGEGT. V was pared by 5 bases and J by 9 bases, with 11 bases between.

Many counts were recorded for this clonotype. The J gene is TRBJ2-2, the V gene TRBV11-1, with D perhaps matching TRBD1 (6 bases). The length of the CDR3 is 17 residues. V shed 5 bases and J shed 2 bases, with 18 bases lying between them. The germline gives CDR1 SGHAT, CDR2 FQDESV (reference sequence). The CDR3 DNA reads TGTGCCAGCAGCCCCGGAGGTTGGGGGCGTAACACCGGGGAGCTGTTTTTT. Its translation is CASSPGGWGRNTGELFF.

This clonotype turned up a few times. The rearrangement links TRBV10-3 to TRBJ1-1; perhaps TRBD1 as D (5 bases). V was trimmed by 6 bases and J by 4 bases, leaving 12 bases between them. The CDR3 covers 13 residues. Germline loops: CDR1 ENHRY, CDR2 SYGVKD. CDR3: CAIRYGDGTEAFF. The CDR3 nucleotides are TGTGCCATCAGGTATGGGGACGGCACTGAAGCTTTCTTT.

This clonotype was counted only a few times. CDR3 coding DNA: TGTGCCAGCAGCTCTGGATCCTACGGGAACACCGGGGAGCTGTTTTTT. Residues: CASSSGSYGNTGELFF. The chain is built from TRBV5-5 and TRBJ2-2; D ambiguous. V was pared by 3 bases and J by 1 base, with 13 bases between. The CDR3 runs 16 residues. From germline, CDR1 is SGHKS and CDR2 YYEKEE (reference sequence).

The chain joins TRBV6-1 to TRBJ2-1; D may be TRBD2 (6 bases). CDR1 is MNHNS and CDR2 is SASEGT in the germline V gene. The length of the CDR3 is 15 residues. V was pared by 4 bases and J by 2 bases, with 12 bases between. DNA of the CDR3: TGTGCCAGCAGTGTCGGGGGATCGACCTACAATGAGCAGTTCTTC. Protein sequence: CASSVGGSTYNEQFF.

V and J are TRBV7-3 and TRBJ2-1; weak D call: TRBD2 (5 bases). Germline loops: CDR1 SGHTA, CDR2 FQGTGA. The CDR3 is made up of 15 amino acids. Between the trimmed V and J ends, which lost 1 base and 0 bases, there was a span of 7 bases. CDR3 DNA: TGTGCCAGCAGCTTAAGTAGCGACTCCTACAATGAGCAGTTCTTC. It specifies CASSLSSDSYNEQFF.

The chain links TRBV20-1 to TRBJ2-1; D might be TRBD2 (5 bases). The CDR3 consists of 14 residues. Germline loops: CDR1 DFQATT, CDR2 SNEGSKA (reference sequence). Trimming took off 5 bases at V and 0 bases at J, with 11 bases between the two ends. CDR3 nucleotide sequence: TGCAGTGCTGCCACGGGAAACTCCTACAATGAGCAGTTCTTC. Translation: CSAATGNSYNEQFF.

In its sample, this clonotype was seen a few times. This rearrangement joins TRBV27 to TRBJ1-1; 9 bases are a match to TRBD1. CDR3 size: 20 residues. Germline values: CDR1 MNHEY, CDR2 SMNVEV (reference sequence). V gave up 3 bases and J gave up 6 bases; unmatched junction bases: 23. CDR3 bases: TGTGCCAGCAGTTTTACGAGGGGACAGGGACCATCTGGTCTAATACCTGAAGCTTTCTTT. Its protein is CASSFTRGQGPSGLIPEAFF.